This entry concerns a single T cell receptor (beta chain). Original handling: Reference gene primer amplification yielded estimated nucleated cell counts. The data were produced by immunoSEQ multiplex PCR, yet TCRdb's version contains in-frame clones alone and is incomplete. V and J calls and clone size are as listed in that table; D and trimming were resolved from the DNA. The sample lists 270,000 or so clones, about 89% occurring once. The CDR3 has 17 residues. The germline V gene encodes CDR1 LGHNA and CDR2 YSLEER. V lost 3 bases to trimming and J lost 10 bases; unmatched junction nucleotides: 10. The data belong to a study of blood T cell repertoires in COVID-19. Which cohort a participant joined came from the clinical history participants gave.

The receptor's source is a woman under 30 who had recovered from COVID-19. The chain recombines TRBV4-3 with TRBJ2-2, with 14 bases lining up with TRBD2. What was sequenced was PBMCs or T cells enriched from blood (not recorded which). The CDR3 loop is CASSHRTSGGPAEELFF. CDR3 coding DNA: TGCGCCAGCAGCCACAGGACTAGCGGGGGGCCCGCGGAGGAGCTGTTTTTT.